This T cell receptor beta chain was observed in a study of T cells in Graves' hyperthyroidism and ophthalmopathy. V trimming: 6 bases; J trimming: 5 bases; junction bases outside the gene matches: 11. CDR1 is SGHAT, CDR2 FQDESV, per germline (reference sequence). This CDR3 contains 16 residues. It was RNA transcripts that yielded the amplified TCR beta CDR3 regions. The TCR CDR3 first-round RT-PCR relied on the HTBI primer set. TCRdb re-called the multiplex PCR reads through MiXCR, storing one row per CDR3 protein. The sample shows about 98,000 distinct CDR3 sequences, about 37% of them seen only once. Graves' hyperthyroidism without ophthalmopathy progression within 18 months was termed stable.

Sequencing was carried out using peripheral blood or thyroid tissue (not recorded which). The source is a woman in her twenties or thirties with Graves' hyperthyroidism. This rearrangement joins TRBV11-1 to TRBJ1-2, with TRBD1 matching 11 bases. Here the CDR3 reads CASSGQGAERGYGYTF. The CDR3 DNA follows: TGTGCCAGCAGTGGACAGGGGGCGGAAAGGGGATATGGCTACACCTTC.